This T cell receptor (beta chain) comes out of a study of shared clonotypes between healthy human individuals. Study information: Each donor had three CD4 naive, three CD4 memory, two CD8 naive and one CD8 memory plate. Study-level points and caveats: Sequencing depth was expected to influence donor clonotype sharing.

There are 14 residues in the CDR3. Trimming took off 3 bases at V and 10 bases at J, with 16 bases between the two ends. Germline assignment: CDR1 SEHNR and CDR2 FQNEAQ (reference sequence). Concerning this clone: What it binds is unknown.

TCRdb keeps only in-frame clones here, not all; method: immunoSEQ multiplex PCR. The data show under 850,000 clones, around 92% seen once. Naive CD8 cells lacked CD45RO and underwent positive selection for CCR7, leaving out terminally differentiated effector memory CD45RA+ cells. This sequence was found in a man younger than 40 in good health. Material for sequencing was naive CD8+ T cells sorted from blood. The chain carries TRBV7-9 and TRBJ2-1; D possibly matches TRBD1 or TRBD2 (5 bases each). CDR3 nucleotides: TGTGCCAGCAGCTTCAGTGACGGTGGGGACGAGCAGTTCTTC. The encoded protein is CASSFSDGGDEQFF.